The clone carrying this T cell receptor beta chain was detected many times. These data are taken from a study of T cells in Graves' hyperthyroidism and ophthalmopathy. TCR beta CDR3 regions were amplified from RNA transcripts. A first-round RT-PCR of the TCR CDR3 used the HTBI primer set. TCRdb reprocessed the multiplex PCR reads via MiXCR and lists one record per CDR3 protein. This table has 360,000 or so distinct CDR3 sequences, about 20% appearing once. V was clipped by 0 bases and J by 10 bases; unmatched bases: 6. This CDR3 spans 13 amino acids. The germline V gene encodes CDR1 SGDLS and CDR2 YYNGEE.

Sequenced input: blood. The chain carries TRBV9 and TRBJ1-1; 7 positions match TRBD1. The clonotype comes from a young woman with Graves' hyperthyroidism. The CDR3 region is CASSVVTGTGAFF. The CDR3 DNA reads as TGTGCCAGCAGCGTAGTGACAGGGACGGGAGCTTTCTTT.